This TCR beta chain was identified during a study of T cells in narcolepsy. Study context: Patients with NT1 or NT2 and healthy control donors were enrolled.

With regard to this clone: Antigen specificity is unknown.

Germline CDR1 is LNHDA and CDR2 is SQIVND (reference sequence). The CDR3 contains 13 residues. The V end lost 3 bases, the J end lost 7 bases, and 11 bases lay between the germline ends. Findings and caveats of the study: Healthy controls reportedly lacked the autoreactive clonotypes serially found in patients' blood. In some patient and control memory CD4+ samples, autoreactive clones were absent. Autoreactive HCRT-specific and TRIB2-specific clonotypes were marked in same-patient CSF-versus-blood CD4+ comparisons.

Clones were read by immunoSEQ multiplex PCR, and TCRdb kept only the in-frame ones, dropping some. The sample lists 25,000 to 35,000 clones; 75% to 85% were seen once. The TCR was taken from a human donor with narcolepsy. The chain uses TRBV19 and TRBJ2-3; the D is unclear. Sample: CD45RA- memory CD4+ T cells from PBMCs. The CDR3 DNA reads TGTGCCAGTAGTATTCAAGCACTATATACGCAGTATTTT. Its translation: CASSIQALYTQYF.